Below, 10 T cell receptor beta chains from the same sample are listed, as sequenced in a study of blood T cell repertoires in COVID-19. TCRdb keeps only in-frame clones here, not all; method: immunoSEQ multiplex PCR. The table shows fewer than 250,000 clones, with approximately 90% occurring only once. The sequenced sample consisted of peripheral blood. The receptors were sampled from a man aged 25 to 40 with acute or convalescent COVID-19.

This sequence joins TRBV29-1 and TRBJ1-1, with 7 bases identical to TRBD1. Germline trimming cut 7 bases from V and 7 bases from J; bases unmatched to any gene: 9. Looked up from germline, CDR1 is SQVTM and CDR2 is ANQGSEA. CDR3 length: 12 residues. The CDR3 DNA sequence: TGCAGCGGCGGACAGGCCCCCTTTGAAGCTTTCTTT. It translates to CSGGQAPFEAFF.

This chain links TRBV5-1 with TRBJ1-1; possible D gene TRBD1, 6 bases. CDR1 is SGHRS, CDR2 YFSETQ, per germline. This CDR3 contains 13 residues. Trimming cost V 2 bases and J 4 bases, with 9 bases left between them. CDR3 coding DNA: TGCGCCAGCAGCTTACAGGGTTTCACTGAAGCTTTCTTT. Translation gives CASSLQGFTEAFF.

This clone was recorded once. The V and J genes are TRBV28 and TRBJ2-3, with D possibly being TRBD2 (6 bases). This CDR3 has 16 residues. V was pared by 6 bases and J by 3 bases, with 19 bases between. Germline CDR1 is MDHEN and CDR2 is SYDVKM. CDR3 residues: CASSAPGLIGTDTQYF. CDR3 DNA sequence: TGTGCCAGCAGCGCTCCGGGACTCATCGGGACAGATACGCAGTATTTT.

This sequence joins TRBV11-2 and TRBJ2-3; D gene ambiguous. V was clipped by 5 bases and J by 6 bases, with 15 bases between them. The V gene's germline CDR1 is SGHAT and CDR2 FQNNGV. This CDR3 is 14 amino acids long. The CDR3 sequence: CASSAPSSADTQYF. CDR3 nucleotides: TGTGCCAGCAGCGCCCCTAGTTCCGCGGATACGCAGTATTTT.

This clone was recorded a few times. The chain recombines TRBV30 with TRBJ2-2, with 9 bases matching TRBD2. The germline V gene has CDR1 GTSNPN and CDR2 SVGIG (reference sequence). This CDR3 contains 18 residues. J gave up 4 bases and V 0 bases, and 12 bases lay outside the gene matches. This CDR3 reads CAWSVRRSGREGTGELFF. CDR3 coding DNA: TGTGCCTGGAGTGTACGACGGAGCGGGCGGGAGGGCACCGGGGAGCTGTTTTTT.

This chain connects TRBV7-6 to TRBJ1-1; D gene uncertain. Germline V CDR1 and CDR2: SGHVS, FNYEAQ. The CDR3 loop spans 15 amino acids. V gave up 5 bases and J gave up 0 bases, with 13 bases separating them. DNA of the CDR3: TGTGCCAGCAGCCTAAGAGGTGAAATGAACACTGAAGCTTTCTTT. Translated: CASSLRGEMNTEAFF.

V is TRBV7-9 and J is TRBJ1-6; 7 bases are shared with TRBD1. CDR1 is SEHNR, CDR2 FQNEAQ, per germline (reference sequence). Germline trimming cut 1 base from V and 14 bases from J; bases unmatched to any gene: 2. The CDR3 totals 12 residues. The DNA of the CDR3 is TGTGCCAGCAGCTTAGGCGGGACAGCCCTCCACTTT. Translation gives CASSLGGTALHF.

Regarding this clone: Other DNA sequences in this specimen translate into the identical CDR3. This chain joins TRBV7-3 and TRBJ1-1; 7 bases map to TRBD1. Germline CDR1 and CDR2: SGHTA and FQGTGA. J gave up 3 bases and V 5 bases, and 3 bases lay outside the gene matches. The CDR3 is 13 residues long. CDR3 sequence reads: CASSPTGDTEAFF. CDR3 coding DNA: TGTGCCAGCAGCCCCACAGGGGACACTGAAGCTTTCTTT.

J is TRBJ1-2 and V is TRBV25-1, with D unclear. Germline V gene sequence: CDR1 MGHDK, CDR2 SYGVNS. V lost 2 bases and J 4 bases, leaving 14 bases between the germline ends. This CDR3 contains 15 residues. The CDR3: CASSEPGVQSYGYTF. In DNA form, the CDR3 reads TGTGCCAGCAGTGAACCCGGGGTCCAAAGCTATGGCTACACCTTC.

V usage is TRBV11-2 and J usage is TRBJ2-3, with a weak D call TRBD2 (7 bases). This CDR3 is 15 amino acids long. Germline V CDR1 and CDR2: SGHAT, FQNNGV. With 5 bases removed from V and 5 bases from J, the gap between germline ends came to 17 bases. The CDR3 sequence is CASSPNRGAKDTQYF. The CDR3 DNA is TGTGCCAGCAGCCCCAATCGGGGGGCAAAAGATACGCAGTATTTT.